These 22 T cell receptor beta chains were sequenced from one sample in a study of cytotoxic CD8 clonotypes in ibrutinib-treated CLL. Some clones are missing from TCRdb's copy, which holds only in-frame ones; the method was immunoSEQ multiplex PCR. Here the sample spans 190,000 or so clones, over 60% being singletons. Sequenced here: PBMCs, sampled after 24 months of ibrutinib treatment. All receptors come from a human donor with chronic lymphocytic leukemia.

This clone was seen a few times. The V call is TRBV28, the J call TRBJ1-2, with TRBD1 as a possible D gene (5 bases). Per the germline V gene, CDR1 is MDHEN and CDR2 is SYDVKM. The CDR3 consists of 14 residues. V lost 5 bases to trimming and J lost 1 base, with 11 bases between them. CDR3 DNA sequence: TGTGCCAGCAGTAACATTCAGGGTAACTATGGCTACACCTTC. Residues: CASSNIQGNYGYTF.

The chain combines TRBV5-4 with TRBJ1-1; TRBD1 matches at 9 bases. V lost 4 bases to trimming and J lost 1 base; unmatched junction nucleotides: 5. Germline CDR1 reads SGHNT; CDR2 reads YYREEE (reference sequence). CDR3 length: 15 residues. The CDR3 protein is CASSGKDRGNTEAFF. The CDR3 DNA follows: TGTGCCAGCAGCGGAAAGGACAGGGGGAACACTGAAGCTTTCTTT.

The V gene is TRBV7-3, the J gene TRBJ2-7; maybe TRBD1 (5 bases). CDR3 length: 13 amino acids. V lost 3 bases and J lost 2, with 8 bases in between. From germline, CDR1 is SGHTA and CDR2 FQGTGA. The CDR3 here is CASSFDRAYEQYF. The CDR3 nucleotides read TGTGCCAGCAGCTTTGACAGAGCCTACGAGCAGTACTTC.

V usage is TRBV4-3 and J usage is TRBJ2-1; 9 positions agree with TRBD2. The V and J ends lost 4 bases and 4 bases, in that order; junction bases with no gene match: 8. CDR3 length: 16 residues. Germline loops: CDR1 LGHNA, CDR2 YSLEER. The DNA of the CDR3 is TGCGCCAGCAGCCCACCTCTAGCGGGATTATACAATGAGCAGTTCTTC. Amino acids: CASSPPLAGLYNEQFF.

The chain uses TRBV4-1 and TRBJ2-7; TRBD2 matches 9 bases. Germline values: CDR1 MGHRA, CDR2 YSYEKL. The J segment lost 3 bases and the V segment lost 4 bases, leaving 7 bases of the junction unmatched. CDR3 length: 15 amino acids. DNA for the CDR3: TGCGCCAGCAGCCCACGTAGCGGGAGTTACTACGAGCAGTACTTC. It specifies CASSPRSGSYYEQYF.

This rearrangement joins TRBV30 to TRBJ1-2, with D possibly matching TRBD1 (5 bases). The CDR3 has 13 residues. Between the trimmed V and J ends, which lost 4 bases and 3 bases, there was a span of 12 bases. Germline V gene lookup returns CDR1 GTSNPN and CDR2 SVGIG (reference sequence). The CDR3 sequence is CAWKSGTYYGYTF. The CDR3 DNA reads as TGTGCCTGGAAATCCGGGACCTACTATGGCTACACCTTC.

This clone was observed a few times. V and J are TRBV7-9 and TRBJ2-5; no reliable D call. This CDR3 comprises 12 residues. The ends were cut back, 2 bases at V and 5 bases at J, with 6 bases in the middle. CDR1 SEHNR and CDR2 FQNEAQ come from the germline V gene (reference sequence). CDR3 amino acids: CASSLRRETQYF. As DNA, the CDR3 is TGTGCCAGCAGCTTAAGACGGGAGACCCAGTACTTC.

The chain recombines TRBV10-3 with TRBJ2-1; TRBD2 matches at 9 bases. The CDR3 is made up of 18 amino acids. Trimming at V came to 4 bases and at J to 1 base, leaving 11 bases not matched to a gene. Germline CDR1 is ENHRY and CDR2 is SYGVKD. The CDR3 loop reads CAISVPAATSGSYNEQFF. As DNA, the CDR3 is TGTGCCATCAGTGTCCCGGCCGCGACTAGCGGTTCCTACAATGAGCAGTTCTTC.

J is TRBJ2-1 and V is TRBV29-1; TRBD2 matches 8 bases. Germline CDR1 and CDR2: SQVTM and ANQGSEA. The J segment lost 2 bases and the V segment lost 6 bases, leaving 3 bases of the junction unmatched. CDR3 length: 13 amino acids. The DNA of the CDR3 is TGCAGCGTAGCGGGAGCCGCCTACAATGAGCAGTTCTTC. This codes for CSVAGAAYNEQFF.

The chain has TRBV4-3 and TRBJ2-1; 10 bases fit TRBD2. Germline values: CDR1 LGHNA, CDR2 YSLEER. V lost 3 bases to trimming and J lost 7 bases; unmatched junction nucleotides: 9. The CDR3 length is 16 residues. CDR3 amino acids: CASSQRLAGGGNEQFF. The CDR3 DNA sequence: TGCGCCAGCAGCCAGCGACTAGCGGGCGGGGGAAATGAGCAGTTCTTC.

The genes are TRBV6-4 and TRBJ2-3, with TRBD1 matching over 7 bases. V gave up 4 bases and J gave up 4 bases; unmatched junction bases: 8. CDR1 and CDR2 from the germline V gene are MRHNA and SNTAGT. The length of the CDR3 is 15 residues. This chain's CDR3 is CASSGAGGSADTQYF. The CDR3 DNA follows: TGTGCCAGCAGTGGGGCAGGGGGAAGCGCAGATACGCAGTATTTT.

This clone was recorded a few times. The chain joins TRBV11-2 to TRBJ1-5, with TRBD1 as a possible D gene (6 bases). V gave up 6 bases and J gave up 2 bases, with 14 bases separating them. The germline V gene has CDR1 SGHAT and CDR2 FQNNGV. This CDR3 spans 15 amino acids. The CDR3 sequence is CASSRTVGGNQPQHF. The CDR3 coding sequence is TGTGCCAGCAGTCGGACAGTTGGGGGCAATCAGCCCCAGCATTTT.

This clone was counted between two and nine times. V gene TRBV7-2 combines with J gene TRBJ2-7; 7 positions agree with TRBD2. The V gene's germline CDR1 is SGHTA and CDR2 FQGNSA. Germline trimming cut 2 bases from V and 0 bases from J; bases unmatched to any gene: 10. This CDR3 is 17 amino acids long. CDR3 DNA sequence: TGTGCCAGCAGCTTATGGGAGGGAGTCATTGGCTCCTACGAGCAGTACTTC. Its translation is CASSLWEGVIGSYEQYF.

This clone was picked up one time. The J gene is TRBJ1-4, the V gene TRBV25-1; 9 bases line up with TRBD1. The V gene end was trimmed by 6 bases and the J gene end by 8 bases; junction bases not matched to a gene: 10. The CDR3 runs 15 residues. The V gene's germline CDR1 is MGHDK and CDR2 SYGVNS. The CDR3 nucleotides are TGTGCCAGCAGCTCCCTACAGGGGGCGGGAGAAAAACTGTTTTTT. It yields the protein CASSSLQGAGEKLFF.

The chain carries TRBV6-5 and TRBJ2-7, with 10 bases aligning to TRBD2. The length of the CDR3 is 13 residues. The ends lost 8 bases at V and 2 bases at J; junction bases unmatched: 3. Germline-derived CDR1 and CDR2 are MNHEY and SVGAGI. The CDR3 sequence: CASFGLAAYEQYF. The CDR3 DNA reads TGTGCCAGCTTCGGACTAGCGGCCTACGAGCAGTACTTC.

Only a few counts were recorded for this clone. The CDR3 region has the DNA TGTGCCAGCAGCCAGCGCAGGGGCACTGAAGCTTTCTTT. Residues: CASSQRRGTEAFF. The chain joins TRBV4-2 to TRBJ1-1; tentative D call: TRBD1 (6 bases). The CDR3 is 13 residues long. V lost 3 bases to trimming and J lost 4 bases, with 9 bases between them. In germline, CDR1 is LGHNA, CDR2 YNFKEQ.

The rearrangement joins TRBV11-2 to TRBJ2-3; 8 nucleotides match TRBD2. Germline V gene sequence: CDR1 SGHAT, CDR2 FQNNGV. CDR3 length: 15 amino acids. Unmatched junction bases numbered 7, after V lost 6 bases and J lost 2 bases. CDR3 coding DNA: TGTGCCAGCAGACCCCCGGGACTAGACACAGATACGCAGTATTTT. Amino acid sequence: CASRPPGLDTDTQYF.

The CDR3 sequence is CASSIGQGSYNEQFF. The CDR3 region has the DNA TGTGCCAGCAGCATAGGACAGGGGTCCTACAATGAGCAGTTCTTC. The chain is built from TRBV11-3 and TRBJ2-1, with TRBD1 matching 9 bases. This CDR3 has 15 residues. Per germline, CDR1 SGHNT and CDR2 YENEEA. Losses at the gene ends were 5 bases for V and 1 base for J; bases not matched to a gene: 3.

The genes are TRBV11-2 and TRBJ2-7; 7 nucleotides line up with TRBD2. This CDR3 has 14 amino acids. CDR1 and CDR2 (germline): SGHAT, FQNNGV. The V segment lost 1 base and the J segment 4 bases; nucleotides outside the gene matches: 4. CDR3 bases: TGTGCCAGCAGCTTAGCGGGACTACGTTACGAGCAGTACTTC. Amino acids: CASSLAGLRYEQYF.

The chain joins TRBV5-5 to TRBJ2-5, with TRBD1 as a possible D gene (5 bases). This CDR3 spans 16 amino acids. V was cut by 4 bases and J by 2 bases, with 18 bases left in between. CDR1 is SGHKS, CDR2 YYEKEE, per germline (reference sequence). The CDR3 here is CASSEHLRQNQETQYF. CDR3 coding DNA: TGTGCCAGCAGCGAACACCTGAGACAGAATCAAGAGACCCAGTACTTC.

The chain joins TRBV29-1 to TRBJ2-6, with D hard to call. The CDR3 runs 12 residues. Germline loops: CDR1 SQVTM, CDR2 ANQGSEA. The CDR3 nucleotides are TGCAGTGCCTGGTCTGGGGCCAACGTCCTGACTTTC. Its protein is CSAWSGANVLTF.

This chain connects TRBV7-9 to TRBJ2-7, with 7 bases aligning to TRBD1. Germline-derived CDR1 and CDR2 are SEHNR and FQNEAQ (reference sequence). The CDR3 consists of 18 residues. The V gene end was trimmed by 3 bases and the J gene end by 4 bases; junction bases not matched to a gene: 18. The CDR3 region has the DNA TGTGCCAGCAGCTTGGGCCGGGACAGCCTGACTGGAGGTTACGAGCAGTACTTC. Translating it yields CASSLGRDSLTGGYEQYF.